This T cell receptor beta chain was sequenced for a study of beta chain features in type 1 diabetes. Overall study results and limits: Across all four CD4+ subsets, people with type 1 diabetes showed modestly shorter TCRB CDR3s.

Between the trimmed V and J ends, which lost 4 bases and 4 bases, there was a span of 15 bases. This CDR3 spans 15 amino acids. CDR1 and CDR2 from the germline V gene are SGHDT and YYEEEE. Regarding this clone: Its antigen is unknown.

The whole isolated RNA underwent reverse transcription, so sequencing captured expressed TCRB transcripts. The protocol was immunoSEQ multiplex PCR, while the TCRdb copy is restricted to in-frame clones and leaves out a portion. The data contain 500,000 to 650,000 clones, around 12% of them singletons. The TCR originated in a man aged 25 to 45 with type 1 diabetes. Input material: naive CD4+ T cells from blood. The V gene is TRBV5-6, the J gene TRBJ2-1, with D uncertain. CDR3 region: CASSPLTLRYNEQFF. CDR3 coding DNA: TGTGCCAGCAGCCCCTTAACTCTCAGGTACAATGAGCAGTTCTTC.